This entry lists 32 T cell receptor beta chains sequenced from one sample in a study of blood T cell repertoires in COVID-19. Libraries were prepared by immunoSEQ multiplex PCR; TCRdb keeps only in-frame clonotypes and omits some of them. Among 85,000 to 120,000 clones listed, approximately 78% were seen once. Sample: peripheral blood. All receptors come from a man aged 55 to 70 with active or convalescent COVID-19.

The rearrangement links TRBV10-2 to TRBJ2-7, with TRBD2 matching 8 bases. CDR1 WSHSY and CDR2 SAAADI come from the germline V gene. The CDR3 is made up of 13 amino acids. The V gene end was trimmed by 8 bases and the J gene end by 2 bases; junction bases not matched to a gene: 5. The CDR3 DNA reads as TGCGCCAGCCGGGGGGGGGCTGCCTACGAGCAGTACTTC. Translated, it gives CASRGGAAYEQYF.

CDR3 residues: CASSIHRGWTEAFF. CDR3 nucleotides: TGTGCCAGTAGTATCCACAGGGGGTGGACTGAAGCTTTCTTT. The V gene is TRBV19, the J gene TRBJ1-1, with 8 bases that match TRBD1. Per the germline V gene, CDR1 is LNHDA and CDR2 is SQIVND (reference sequence). J was trimmed by 5 bases and V by 3 bases; bases with no gene match: 5. This CDR3 comprises 14 residues.

The chain joins TRBV11-2 to TRBJ1-3; the D gene is possibly TRBD1 (6 bases). This CDR3 is built from 17 residues. V lost 4 bases and J 5 bases, leaving 21 bases between the germline ends. Germline CDR1 reads SGHAT; CDR2 reads FQNNGV. CDR3 nucleotides: TGTGCCAGCAGCTCAATCTCCCAGGGGAGTCACAGAAACACCATATATTTT. Its protein is CASSSISQGSHRNTIYF.

The chain couples TRBV7-6 to TRBJ2-7; TRBD1 aligns across 7 bases. CDR1 is SGHVS, CDR2 FNYEAQ, per germline. This CDR3 contains 16 residues. Trimming took 0 bases from V and 1 from J; bases not matched to a gene: 6. CDR3 sequence: CASSLAGTVYSYEQYF. The CDR3 DNA is TGTGCCAGCAGCTTAGCAGGGACAGTGTATTCCTACGAGCAGTACTTC.

Only one count was recorded for this clone. This rearrangement joins TRBV6-1 to TRBJ1-5; D not resolved. The CDR3 extends over 13 amino acids. V was cut by 0 bases and J by 5 bases, with 5 bases left in between. Germline values: CDR1 MNHNS, CDR2 SASEGT. In DNA form, the CDR3 reads TGTGCCAGCAGTGAAGCCCAGGATCAGCCCCAGCATTTT. This encodes CASSEAQDQPQHF.

This clone was observed a single time. The chain recombines TRBV30 with TRBJ2-5; D may be TRBD1 (5 bases). Germline assignment: CDR1 GTSNPN and CDR2 SVGIG (reference sequence). CDR3 length: 12 amino acids. V lost 2 bases and J lost 2, with 6 bases in between. The CDR3 reads CAWSKGQETQYF. The CDR3 region has the DNA TGTGCCTGGAGTAAGGGGCAAGAGACCCAGTACTTC. Complete variable domain (other parts from reference TRBV30 and TRBJ2-5): SQTIHQWPATLVQPVGSPLSLECTVEGTSNPNLYWYRQAAGRGLQLLFYSVGIGQISSEVPQNLSASRPQDRQFILSSKKLLLSDSGFYLCAWSKGQETQYFGPGTRLLVL.

This chain joins TRBV9 and TRBJ1-6, with D possibly matching TRBD1 (6 bases). The CDR3 contains 16 residues. CDR1 SGDLS and CDR2 YYNGEE come from the germline V gene. V was shortened by 0 bases and J by 0 bases, with 7 bases between the two germline ends. The chain's CDR3 is CASSVEGGSYNSPLHF. In DNA, the CDR3 is TGTGCCAGCAGCGTAGAAGGGGGCTCCTATAATTCACCCCTCCACTTT.

Only one count was recorded for this clone. This rearrangement joins TRBV12-3 or TRBV12-4 to TRBJ2-5; TRBD1 agrees at 7 bases. With V trimmed by 3 bases and J by 5 bases, 3 bases remained unmatched. This CDR3 region has 13 residues. CDR3 region: CASSLTGSETQYF. The CDR3 coding sequence is TGTGCCAGCAGTTTGACAGGGTCGGAGACCCAGTACTTC.

The V call is TRBV27, the J call TRBJ2-7; possibly TRBD2 for D (7 bases). V was shortened by 2 bases and J by 5 bases, with 13 bases between the two germline ends. CDR3 length: 14 residues. In germline, CDR1 is MNHEY, CDR2 SMNVEV (reference sequence). In DNA, the CDR3 is TGTGCCAGCAGTTTAATTGCGGGGGCTGACGAGCAGTACGTC. Protein sequence: CASSLIAGADEQYV.

This clone occurred once. The V and J genes are TRBV18 and TRBJ1-2, with no clear D. The CDR3 is 13 amino acids. Germline V CDR1 and CDR2: KGHSH, LQKENI. V lost 6 bases to trimming and J lost 4 bases, with 12 bases between them. The CDR3 region is CASSKTLAYGYTF. CDR3 DNA: TGTGCCAGCTCGAAGACACTCGCCTATGGCTACACCTTC.

The chain employs TRBV2 and TRBJ1-3; D unclear. V was shortened by 1 base and J by 4 bases, with 11 bases between the two germline ends. The CDR3 consists of 15 residues. Germline V lookup: CDR1 SNHLY, CDR2 FYNNEI. CDR3 sequence (DNA): TGTGCCAGCAGTGAAGATGGGCTAACGGGAAACACCATATATTTT. It yields the protein CASSEDGLTGNTIYF.

The chain links TRBV4-1 to TRBJ2-1, with 15 bases lining up with TRBD2. The CDR3 runs 20 residues. V shed 0 bases and J 3 bases; nucleotides not matched to a gene: 9. Germline loops: CDR1 MGHRA, CDR2 YSYEKL. CDR3 protein: CASSQDEGLAGGIFYNEQFF. The CDR3 DNA reads TGCGCCAGCAGCCAAGATGAGGGACTAGCGGGAGGAATTTTCTACAATGAGCAGTTCTTC.

CDR3 sequence reads: CASSLERSSYNSPLHF. In DNA form, the CDR3 reads TGCGCCAGCAGCTTGGAAAGGAGCTCCTATAATTCACCCCTCCACTTT. The rearrangement links TRBV5-1 to TRBJ1-6; D remains ambiguous. This CDR3 region has 16 residues. Germline V gives CDR1 SGHRS, CDR2 YFSETQ. V lost 0 bases and J lost 0, with 7 bases in between. Together with reference TRBV5-1 and TRBJ1-6, the CDR3 gives the full variable domain: KAGVTQTPRYLIKTRGQQVTLSCSPISGHRSVSWYQQTPGQGLQFLFEYFSETQRNKGNFPGRFSGRQFSNSRSEMNVSTLELGDSALYLCASSLERSSYNSPLHFGNGTRLTVT.

The genes are TRBV7-2 and TRBJ2-1, with D unresolved. Germline-derived CDR1 and CDR2 are SGHTA and FQGNSA. Trimming pared 5 bases from V and 0 bases from J, leaving 8 bases between. The CDR3 loop spans 14 amino acids. The CDR3 reads CASSLESSYNEQFF. CDR3 in DNA: TGTGCCAGCAGCCTGGAGAGCTCCTACAATGAGCAGTTCTTC. Full variable domain (rest looked up from reference TRBV7-2 and TRBJ2-1): GAGVSQSPSNKVTEKGKDVELRCDPISGHTALYWYRQSLGQGLEFLIYFQGNSAPDKSGLPSDRFSAERTGGSVSTLTIQRTQQEDSAVYLCASSLESSYNEQFFGPGTRLTVL.

This chain uses TRBV10-3 with TRBJ1-2; D not certain. The CDR3 runs to 14 residues. Germline V gene data show CDR1 as ENHRY and CDR2 as SYGVKD. Trimming left V 3 bases short and J 0 bases short, with 8 bases between. The CDR3 loop is CAISDAGPNYGYTF. Here the CDR3 DNA reads TGTGCCATCAGTGACGCAGGCCCTAACTATGGCTACACCTTC.

With regard to this clone: The junction departs from the called germline gene at one end, perhaps through a read error. V is TRBV10-3 and J is TRBJ1-1; weak D call: TRBD1 (5 bases). From germline, CDR1 is ENHRY and CDR2 SYGVKD. This CDR3 spans 14 amino acids. In DNA, the CDR3 is TGTGCCATCACTGAGACAGCCACCGGAGGCGAAGCTTTCTTT. This gives the protein CAITETATGGEAFF.

The chain carries TRBV19 and TRBJ1-4; D gene uncertain. The germline gives CDR1 LNHDA, CDR2 SQIVND (reference sequence). V shed 5 bases and J shed 10 bases, with 17 bases lying between them. The CDR3 loop spans 14 amino acids. The CDR3 reads CASSPETRGGKLFF. CDR3 DNA sequence: TGTGCCAGTAGTCCTGAAACCCGGGGTGGAAAACTGTTTTTT.

This clone was detected once. The chain is built from TRBV3-1 (or the pseudogene TRBV3-2) and TRBJ1-1, with TRBD1 matching over 7 bases. The J segment lost 2 bases and the V segment lost 2 bases, leaving 11 bases of the junction unmatched. CDR3 length equals 17 residues. From germline, CDR1 is LGHDT and CDR2 YNNKEL (reference sequence). CDR3 sequence (DNA): TGTGCCAGCAGCCAAAGGGACAGCATCACCTTAAACACTGAAGCTTTCTTT. This gives the protein CASSQRDSITLNTEAFF.

The CDR3 loop reads CASSPSGGYEQYV. CDR3 bases: TGTGCCAGCAGTCCTTCGGGGGGTTACGAGCAGTACGTC. The rearrangement links TRBV27 to TRBJ2-7, with 7 nucleotides matching TRBD2. V was clipped by 5 bases and J by 4 bases; unmatched bases: 5. The CDR3 has 13 residues. Germline V CDR1 and CDR2: MNHEY, SMNVEV (reference sequence).

This chain links TRBV15 with TRBJ2-3; 7 bases are shared with TRBD2. V was pared by 0 bases and J by 4 bases, with 7 bases of the junction left unmatched. CDR1 and CDR2 from the germline V gene are LNHNV and YYDKDF (reference sequence). CDR3 length: 16 residues. The CDR3 nucleotides read TGTGCCACCAGCAGAGATCGGAGGGGAGGGCCAGATACGCAGTATTTT. Translated, it gives CATSRDRRGGPDTQYF.

The CDR3: CASSSRGGSLTGELFF. In DNA, the CDR3 is TGTGCCAGCAGCTCTCGGGGCGGGAGTTTAACCGGGGAGCTGTTTTTT. V is TRBV7-3 and J is TRBJ2-2, with 7 bases lining up with TRBD2. Trimming cost V 4 bases and J 5 bases; bases outside gene matches: 10. The CDR3 is made up of 16 amino acids. Germline V gene data show CDR1 as SGHTA and CDR2 as FQGTGA.

The V call is TRBV18, the J call TRBJ2-5, with 11 bases lining up with TRBD2. Germline loops: CDR1 KGHSH, CDR2 LQKENI. V lost 5 bases to trimming and J lost 4 bases; unmatched junction nucleotides: 6. The CDR3 has 15 residues. The CDR3 DNA reads TGTGCCAGCTCAACCTCCGGGACTAGCGGAGAGACCCAGTACTTC. It yields the protein CASSTSGTSGETQYF.

The chain recombines TRBV3-1 (or the pseudogene TRBV3-2) with TRBJ2-1; 7 nucleotides agree with TRBD1. The germline V gene has CDR1 LGHDT and CDR2 YNNKEL (reference sequence). V lost 4 bases to trimming and J lost 0 bases; unmatched junction nucleotides: 3. This CDR3 is 15 amino acids long. For the CDR3, the DNA is TGTGCCAGCAGCCTACAGGGGAGCTCCTACAATGAGCAGTTCTTC. It codes for CASSLQGSSYNEQFF.

The DNA for the CDR3 is TGCGCCAGCAGTCTCGGGACTAGTCGCAATGAGCAGTTCTTC. Translated: CASSLGTSRNEQFF. The V call is TRBV10-2, the J call TRBJ2-1; 8 bases match TRBD2. The CDR3 totals 14 residues. Per germline, CDR1 WSHSY and CDR2 SAAADI. The V and J ends lost 5 bases and 6 bases, in that order; junction bases with no gene match: 6.

This clone has a single count. The gene calls are TRBV6-2 or TRBV6-3 and TRBJ2-4, with 9 bases matching TRBD1. The J segment lost 7 bases and the V segment lost 5 bases, leaving 9 bases of the junction unmatched. The CDR3 is 15 residues long. Germline lookup yields CDR1 MNHEY and CDR2 SVGEGT. The CDR3 spells CASSGSGTGINIQYF. CDR3 nucleotides: TGTGCCAGCAGTGGGTCAGGGACAGGGATCAACATTCAGTACTTC.

CDR3 loop: CASSERTGGFGYTF. DNA of the CDR3: TGTGCCAGTAGTGAACGGACAGGGGGATTTGGCTACACCTTC. The chain links TRBV19 to TRBJ1-2; 10 bases match TRBD1. CDR1 is LNHDA and CDR2 is SQIVND in the germline V gene (reference sequence). The V and J ends lost 5 bases and 7 bases, in that order; junction bases with no gene match: 7. There are 14 residues in the CDR3.

The chain links TRBV30 to TRBJ1-6; 7 bases fit TRBD1. CDR3 length: 14 residues. Looked up from germline, CDR1 is GTSNPN and CDR2 is SVGIG (reference sequence). The J segment lost 7 bases and the V segment lost 1 base, leaving 4 bases of the junction unmatched. CDR3 sequence: CAWSGGQPNSPLHF. In DNA, the CDR3 is TGTGCCTGGAGTGGGGGACAGCCAAATTCACCCCTCCACTTT.

The rearrangement uses TRBV6-2 or TRBV6-3 and TRBJ2-7, with a possible D match to TRBD2 (6 bases). Germline assignment: CDR1 MNHEY and CDR2 SVGEGT. Trimming stripped 0 bases from V and 0 bases from J, with 6 bases between. The CDR3 length is 14 residues. The CDR3 DNA sequence: TGTGCCAGCAGTTACTCGACTAGCTCCTACGAGCAGTACGTC. Amino acid sequence: CASSYSTSSYEQYV.

The gene calls are TRBV5-1 and TRBJ2-1; 7 positions match TRBD1. CDR3 length: 15 residues. Losses at the gene ends were 0 bases for V and 6 bases for J; bases not matched to a gene: 6. Germline CDR1 is SGHRS and CDR2 is YFSETQ. CDR3 bases: TGCGCCAGCAGCTTGGGACAGGGTGGCACCAATGAGCAGTTCTTC. The encoded protein is CASSLGQGGTNEQFF.

The chain employs TRBV11-3 and TRBJ1-1; D is ambiguous. Deletions cut 3 bases from V and 3 bases from J, with 8 bases between. The CDR3 spans 13 residues. Germline V gene lookup returns CDR1 SGHNT and CDR2 YENEEA. Here the CDR3 reads CASSFHQYTEAFF. DNA of the CDR3: TGTGCCAGCAGCTTTCACCAGTACACTGAAGCTTTCTTT.

This clone was seen once. The chain employs TRBV20-1 and TRBJ1-5; possibly TRBD1 for D (6 bases). CDR1 is DFQATT and CDR2 is SNEGSKA in the germline V gene (reference sequence). The CDR3 extends over 14 amino acids. Trimming removed 3 bases at V and 1 base at J, with 10 bases between. The CDR3 loop is CSASRGASNQPQHF. DNA for the CDR3: TGCAGTGCTAGTCGGGGGGCGAGCAATCAGCCCCAGCATTTT.

The chain couples TRBV6-2 or TRBV6-3 to TRBJ2-7; TRBD1 matches at 10 bases. This CDR3 contains 15 residues. Germline-derived CDR1 and CDR2 are MNHEY and SVGEGT. The ends lost 2 bases at V and 3 bases at J; junction bases unmatched: 4. DNA for the CDR3: TGTGCCAGCAGTTACAGACAGGGGGCTATCTACGAGCAGTACGTC. Translating gives CASSYRQGAIYEQYV.